The 21 T cell receptor beta chains in this list originate from one sample, sequenced in a study of T cell repertoires in cytomegalovirus infection (dated by TCRdb to the late 2010s). Their target antigens are unknown. This specimen's treatment or condition label, interpreted: in vitro stimulation with specific CMV peptide epitopes to enrich CMV-specific T cells. Sequenced using an Illumina HiSeq 1500. TCRdb reworked the public reads: Q25 trimming with fastp, MiXCR clone assembly, productive beta chains retained. Rows are combined by CDR3 protein, so each entry shows the most common genes and DNA. The sample includes about 890,000 distinct CDR3 sequences, with approximately 30% observed a single time. The ten largest clones take up about an eighth of the sample. The sequenced sample was cultured CD8+ T cells from PBMCs, obtained from culture after CMV antigen stimulation. Receptors originate from a human donor in good health (CMV status not recorded). Some clones in this sample may be carry-over from other donors' samples.

This chain connects TRBV19 to TRBJ1-1, with 7 nucleotides matching TRBD1. V lost 7 bases and J lost 5; bases outside the gene matches: 10. This CDR3 spans 14 amino acids. Per germline, CDR1 LNHDA and CDR2 SQIVND (reference sequence). The DNA for the CDR3 is TGTGCCAGTATCCCCAGAGGGGGCGGAACTGAAGCTTTCTTT. This encodes CASIPRGGGTEAFF.

This clonotype came up a few times. The gene calls are TRBV27 and TRBJ1-1; no clear D gene. The CDR3 covers 17 residues. Germline assignment: CDR1 MNHEY and CDR2 SMNVEV (reference sequence). V was clipped by 5 bases and J by 0 bases, with 19 bases between them. CDR3 sequence (DNA): TGTGCCAGCAGTCGGACGGCCAGCCGCTTAATGAACACTGAAGCTTTCTTT. It translates to CASSRTASRLMNTEAFF.

This clonotype was counted only a few times. The chain uses TRBV6-4 and TRBJ2-7, with D possibly being TRBD1 (5 bases). CDR1 is MRHNA, CDR2 SNTAGT, per germline. This CDR3 is 14 amino acids long. Between the trimmed V and J ends, which lost 2 bases and 4 bases, there was a span of 12 bases. The CDR3 coding sequence is TGTGCCAGCAGTGACACCTTGACAGAGTACGAGCAGTACGTC. It yields the protein CASSDTLTEYEQYV.

The chain couples TRBV7-6 to TRBJ2-1; 7 nucleotides align to TRBD1. V trimming: 5 bases; J trimming: 6 bases; junction bases outside the gene matches: 7. This CDR3 is built from 14 residues. Germline-derived CDR1 and CDR2 are SGHVS and FNYEAQ. The CDR3 sequence: CASSIGGLVNEQFF. The CDR3 coding sequence is TGTGCCAGCAGCATAGGGGGCCTTGTCAATGAGCAGTTCTTC.

The table lists this clonotype with a few counts. The CDR3 region has the DNA TGTGCCAGCAGTGAAGGCACGGGGAGGTACAATGAGCAGTTCTTC. This sequence encodes CASSEGTGRYNEQFF. This chain connects TRBV2 to TRBJ2-1, with D maybe TRBD2 (6 bases). Trimming took off 1 base at V and 4 bases at J, with 11 bases between the two ends. Per the germline V gene, CDR1 is SNHLY and CDR2 is FYNNEI. This CDR3 spans 15 amino acids.

In this sample, this clonotype turned up a few times. The chain recombines TRBV6-5 with TRBJ1-2, with D unclear. The germline CDR1 and CDR2 sequences are MNHEY and SVGAGI. This CDR3 is built from 14 residues. V gave up 5 bases and J gave up 4 bases, with 14 bases separating them. DNA for the CDR3: TGTGCCAGCAGTCCCAGTCTGGGCGCCTATGGCTACACCTTC. Translating gives CASSPSLGAYGYTF.

V and J are TRBV7-6 and TRBJ1-1, with no clear D. Germline loops: CDR1 SGHVS, CDR2 FNYEAQ. V was pared by 5 bases and J by 5 bases, with 18 bases between. CDR3 length equals 15 residues. CDR3 DNA sequence: TGTGCCAGCAGCCCCGCGAGGAGGGCGGGAACTGAAGCTTTCTTT. Its protein is CASSPARRAGTEAFF. Filled out from reference TRBV7-6 and TRBJ1-1, the complete variable domain reads GAGVSQSPRYKVTKRGQDVALRCDPISGHVSLYWYRQALGQGPEFLTYFNYEAQQDKSGLPNDRFSAERPEGSISTLTIQRTEQRDSAMYRCASSPARRAGTEAFFGQGTRLTVV.

This rearrangement joins TRBV7-8 to TRBJ2-7; 11 positions agree with TRBD1. Germline loops: CDR1 SGHVS, CDR2 FQNEAQ. The CDR3 spans 14 residues. With V trimmed by 6 bases and J by 7 bases, 8 bases remained unmatched. CDR3 loop: CASRMGTGGREQYF. The CDR3 DNA reads as TGTGCCAGCAGGATGGGGACAGGGGGTAGGGAGCAGTACTTC.

This clonotype was seen a single time. This chain joins TRBV6-2 or TRBV6-3 and TRBJ2-1; TRBD1 is a possible D gene (6 bases). CDR3 length equals 17 residues. Trimming pared 5 bases from V and 0 bases from J, leaving 17 bases between. CDR1 is MNHEY, CDR2 SVGEGT, per germline. The CDR3 reads CASSDGRQVNSYNEQFF. As DNA, the CDR3 is TGTGCCAGCAGTGATGGGAGACAGGTAAACTCCTACAATGAGCAGTTCTTC.

A word on this clonotype: One end of the junction fails to match germline, which may point to a read error. The rearrangement joins TRBV11-1 to TRBJ1-1, with D uncertain. Germline assignment: CDR1 SGHAT and CDR2 FQDESV (reference sequence). This CDR3 region has 13 residues. The CDR3 DNA follows: TGTGTCAGCAGCTTAGGCCCGAACACTGAAGCTTTCTTT. It yields the protein CVSSLGPNTEAFF.

This clonotype was counted between two and nine times. This chain links TRBV6-1 with TRBJ2-5; 11 positions agree with TRBD2. Germline loops: CDR1 MNHNS, CDR2 SASEGT. The V gene end was trimmed by 6 bases and the J gene end by 0 bases; junction bases not matched to a gene: 3. The CDR3 has 15 amino acids. Here the CDR3 DNA reads TGTGCCAGCAGGGGACTAGCGGTCTACCAAGAGACCCAGTACTTC. Protein: CASRGLAVYQETQYF.

The chain joins TRBV27 to TRBJ2-5; a weak D match, TRBD1 (5 bases). With 6 bases removed from V and 5 bases from J, the gap between germline ends came to 19 bases. Germline values: CDR1 MNHEY, CDR2 SMNVEV (reference sequence). CDR3 size: 15 residues. CDR3 DNA: TGTGCCAGCAGGACCCTTATGGGGCGCCGTGAGACCCAGTACTTC. It yields the protein CASRTLMGRRETQYF.

CDR3 in DNA: TGTACCAGGAGCGGCTCAGGGGGCGTCGGTGAAAAACTGTTTTTT. This sequence encodes CTRSGSGGVGEKLFF. This chain links TRBV7-2 with TRBJ1-4; TRBD1 agrees at 8 bases. Germline V gene sequence: CDR1 SGHTA, CDR2 FQGNSA. The CDR3 length is 15 residues. V trimming: 9 bases; J trimming: 7 bases; junction bases outside the gene matches: 13.

This chain joins TRBV7-6 and TRBJ2-3, with D perhaps matching TRBD1 or TRBD2 (6 bases each). V was pared by 5 bases and J by 6 bases, with 18 bases between. The germline CDR1 and CDR2 sequences are SGHVS and FNYEAQ. The CDR3 has 15 residues. CDR3 DNA sequence: TGTGCCAGCAGCCTGGGGAACGGGGGCGGGGATACGCAGTATTTT. It translates to CASSLGNGGGDTQYF. Full variable domain (remainder filled in from reference TRBV7-6 and TRBJ2-3): GAGVSQSPRYKVTKRGQDVALRCDPISGHVSLYWYRQALGQGPEFLTYFNYEAQQDKSGLPNDRFSAERPEGSISTLTIQRTEQRDSAMYRCASSLGNGGGDTQYFGPGTRLTVL.

This clonotype was picked up a small number of times. The V call is TRBV27, the J call TRBJ2-1; D gene uncertain. V was clipped by 3 bases and J by 4 bases, with 10 bases between them. This CDR3 has 14 amino acids. Germline lookup yields CDR1 MNHEY and CDR2 SMNVEV (reference sequence). For the CDR3, the DNA is TGTGCCAGCAGTTTGACCCACCGATACAATGAGCAGTTCTTC. It is translated as CASSLTHRYNEQFF.

V gene TRBV7-8 combines with J gene TRBJ2-7; no reliable D call. Trimming removed 4 bases at V and 5 bases at J, with 12 bases between. This CDR3 contains 13 residues. CDR1 is SGHVS and CDR2 is FQNEAQ in the germline V gene. The CDR3 region is CASSSSRINEQYF. In nucleotides, the CDR3 is TGTGCCAGCAGCTCGTCAAGGATCAACGAGCAGTACTTC.

This clonotype has only a few counts. CDR3 in DNA: TGTGCCAGCAGTTACGCTAAGGGGTGGGGGAGCACAGATACGCAGTATTTT. Amino acids: CASSYAKGWGSTDTQYF. This chain connects TRBV6-6 to TRBJ2-3; tentatively, D is TRBD1 or TRBD2 (5 bases each). V dropped 2 bases and J dropped 0 bases, with 15 bases sitting between them. The germline V gene encodes CDR1 MNHNY and CDR2 SVGAGI (reference sequence). The length of the CDR3 is 17 residues.

In DNA form, the CDR3 reads TGTGCCAGCAGCCTACCAGTGACAGCAACTAATGAAAAACTGTTTTTT. Amino acid sequence: CASSLPVTATNEKLFF. The chain combines TRBV7-4 with TRBJ1-4, with a tentative D call TRBD1 (5 bases). CDR1 SGHVT and CDR2 SQSDAQ come from the germline V gene. The CDR3 covers 16 residues. Trimming removed 5 bases at V and 0 bases at J, with 13 bases between. Complete variable domain (other parts from reference TRBV7-4 and TRBJ1-4): GAGVSQSPRYKVAKRGRDVALRCDSISGHVTLYWYRQTLGQGSEVLTYSQSDAQRDKSGRPSGRFSAERPERSVSTLKIQRTEQGDSAVYLCASSLPVTATNEKLFFGSGTQLSVL.

The V gene is TRBV7-9, the J gene TRBJ2-7; D perhaps matches TRBD2 (5 bases). Germline values: CDR1 SEHNR, CDR2 FQNEAQ (reference sequence). Trimming cost V 4 bases and J 3 bases, with 10 bases left between them. This CDR3 is built from 13 residues. In nucleotides, the CDR3 is TGTGCCAGCAGCTCTCCGGGGAACTACGAGCAGTACTTC. Translation: CASSSPGNYEQYF.

In its sample, this clonotype was seen a few times. The V and J genes are TRBV6-2 or TRBV6-3 and TRBJ2-7, with 15 nucleotides matching TRBD2. CDR1 is MNHEY and CDR2 is SVGEGT in the germline V gene. V lost 4 bases, J lost 0 bases, and 13 bases stayed unmatched. This CDR3 has 20 residues. The CDR3 nucleotides are TGTGCCAGCAGTTGGAACCGCGGACTAGCGGGGGGGCCTGGCTCCTACGAGCAGTACGTC. It yields the protein CASSWNRGLAGGPGSYEQYV.

The chain carries TRBV4-3 and TRBJ2-1, with 8 bases that match TRBD1. The CDR3 totals 18 residues. The ends lost 2 bases at V and 7 bases at J; junction bases unmatched: 16. Germline V gives CDR1 LGHNA, CDR2 YSLEER. This CDR3 reads CASSQRGTGLTTINEQFF. The CDR3 bases are TGCGCCAGCAGCCAACGAGGGACAGGACTGACAACGATAAATGAGCAGTTCTTC.